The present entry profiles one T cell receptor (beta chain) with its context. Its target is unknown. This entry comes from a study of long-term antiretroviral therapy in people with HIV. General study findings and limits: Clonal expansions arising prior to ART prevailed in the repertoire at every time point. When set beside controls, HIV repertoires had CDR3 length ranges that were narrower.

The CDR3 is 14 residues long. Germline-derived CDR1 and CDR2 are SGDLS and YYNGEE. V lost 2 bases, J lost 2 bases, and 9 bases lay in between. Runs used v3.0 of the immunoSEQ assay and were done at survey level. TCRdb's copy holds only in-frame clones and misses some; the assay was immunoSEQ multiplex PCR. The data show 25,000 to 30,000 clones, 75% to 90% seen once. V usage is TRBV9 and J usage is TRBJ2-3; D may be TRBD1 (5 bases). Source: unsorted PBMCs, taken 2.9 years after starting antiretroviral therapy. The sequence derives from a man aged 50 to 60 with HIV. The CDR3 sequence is CASSVDISTDTQYF. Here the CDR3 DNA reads TGTGCCAGCAGCGTGGACATATCCACAGATACGCAGTATTTT.